This T cell receptor (beta chain) was identified during a study of blood T cell repertoires in COVID-19. The wider study: Samples representing acute and convalescent COVID-19 were sourced from the United States, Italy and Spain. The cDNA or gDNA used as material had been derived from T cells, B-cell-depleted T cells, or PBMCs.

How the authors handled the data: Reference gene primers were amplified, and this amplification served to estimate nucleated cell counts. Only in-frame clones appear in the TCRdb table, and some are missing; sequencing was by immunoSEQ multiplex PCR. V and J calls plus clone size are reproduced from that table; the DNA served to infer D and trimming. The sample lists around 230,000 clones; about 83% were seen once. The CDR3 spans 14 residues. Germline values: CDR1 KGHDR, CDR2 SFDVKD. V was shortened by 3 bases and J by 4 bases, with 11 bases between the two germline ends. The sequencing sample was made of peripheral blood. The clonotype originates from a woman in her thirties or forties with active or convalescent COVID-19. V is TRBV24-1 and J is TRBJ1-2; tentative D call: TRBD1 (5 bases). The CDR3 sequence is CATSDKTDFYGYTF. The CDR3 region has the DNA TGTGCCACCAGTGATAAGACAGACTTCTATGGCTACACCTTC.